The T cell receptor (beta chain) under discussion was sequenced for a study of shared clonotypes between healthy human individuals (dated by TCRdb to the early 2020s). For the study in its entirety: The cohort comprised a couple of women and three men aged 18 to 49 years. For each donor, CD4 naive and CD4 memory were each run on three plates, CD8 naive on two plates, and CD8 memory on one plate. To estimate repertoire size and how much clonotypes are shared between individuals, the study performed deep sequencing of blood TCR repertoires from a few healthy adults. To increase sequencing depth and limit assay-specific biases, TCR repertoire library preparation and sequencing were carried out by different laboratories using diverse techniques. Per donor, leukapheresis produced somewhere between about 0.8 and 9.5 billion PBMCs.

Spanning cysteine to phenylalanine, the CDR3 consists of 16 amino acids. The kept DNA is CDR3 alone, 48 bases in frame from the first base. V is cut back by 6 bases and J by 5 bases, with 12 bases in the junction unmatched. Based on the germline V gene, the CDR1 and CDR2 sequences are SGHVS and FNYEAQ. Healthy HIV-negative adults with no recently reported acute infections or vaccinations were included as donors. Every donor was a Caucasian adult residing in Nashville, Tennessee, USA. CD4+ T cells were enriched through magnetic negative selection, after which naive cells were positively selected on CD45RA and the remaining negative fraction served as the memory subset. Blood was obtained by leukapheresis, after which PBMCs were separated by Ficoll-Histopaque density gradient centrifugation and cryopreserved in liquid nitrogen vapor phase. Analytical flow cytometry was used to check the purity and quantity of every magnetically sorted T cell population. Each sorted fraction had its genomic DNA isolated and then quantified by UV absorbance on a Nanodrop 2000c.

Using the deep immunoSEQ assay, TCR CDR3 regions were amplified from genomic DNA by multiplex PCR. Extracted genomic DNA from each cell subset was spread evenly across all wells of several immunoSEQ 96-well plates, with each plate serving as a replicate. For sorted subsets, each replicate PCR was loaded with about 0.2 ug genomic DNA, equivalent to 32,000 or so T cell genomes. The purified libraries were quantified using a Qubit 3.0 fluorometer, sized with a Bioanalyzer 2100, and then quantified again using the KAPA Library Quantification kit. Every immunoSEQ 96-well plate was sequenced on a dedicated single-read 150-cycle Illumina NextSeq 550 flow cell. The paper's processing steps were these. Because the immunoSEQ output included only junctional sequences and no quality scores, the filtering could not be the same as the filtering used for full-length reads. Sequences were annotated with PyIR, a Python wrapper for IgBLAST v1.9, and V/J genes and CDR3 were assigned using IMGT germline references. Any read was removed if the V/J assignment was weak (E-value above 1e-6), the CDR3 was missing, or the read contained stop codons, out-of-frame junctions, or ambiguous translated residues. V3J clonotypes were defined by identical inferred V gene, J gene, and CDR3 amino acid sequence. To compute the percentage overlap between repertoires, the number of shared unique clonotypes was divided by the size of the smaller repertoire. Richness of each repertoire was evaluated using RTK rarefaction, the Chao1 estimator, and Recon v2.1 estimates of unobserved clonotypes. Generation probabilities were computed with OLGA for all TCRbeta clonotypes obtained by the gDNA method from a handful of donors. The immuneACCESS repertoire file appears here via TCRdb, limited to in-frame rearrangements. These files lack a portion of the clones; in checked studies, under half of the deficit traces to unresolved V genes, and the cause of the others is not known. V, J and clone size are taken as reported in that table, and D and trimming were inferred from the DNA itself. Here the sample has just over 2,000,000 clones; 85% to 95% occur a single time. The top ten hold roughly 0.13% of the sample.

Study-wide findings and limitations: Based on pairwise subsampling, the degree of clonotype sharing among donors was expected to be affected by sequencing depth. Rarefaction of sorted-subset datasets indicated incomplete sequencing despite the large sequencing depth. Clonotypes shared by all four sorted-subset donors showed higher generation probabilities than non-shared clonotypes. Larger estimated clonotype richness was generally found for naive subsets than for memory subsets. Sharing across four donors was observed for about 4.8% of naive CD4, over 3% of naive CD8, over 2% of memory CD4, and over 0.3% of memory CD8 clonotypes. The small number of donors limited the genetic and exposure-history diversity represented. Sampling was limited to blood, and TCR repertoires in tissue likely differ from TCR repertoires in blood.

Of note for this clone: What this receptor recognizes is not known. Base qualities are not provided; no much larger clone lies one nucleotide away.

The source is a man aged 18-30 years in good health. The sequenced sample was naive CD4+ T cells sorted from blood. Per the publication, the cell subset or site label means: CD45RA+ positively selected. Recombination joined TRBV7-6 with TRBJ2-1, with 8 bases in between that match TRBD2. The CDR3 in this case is CASSQSGSDWDNEQFF. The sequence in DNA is TGTGCCAGCAGTCAAAGCGGGAGTGATTGGGACAATGAGCAGTTCTTC.